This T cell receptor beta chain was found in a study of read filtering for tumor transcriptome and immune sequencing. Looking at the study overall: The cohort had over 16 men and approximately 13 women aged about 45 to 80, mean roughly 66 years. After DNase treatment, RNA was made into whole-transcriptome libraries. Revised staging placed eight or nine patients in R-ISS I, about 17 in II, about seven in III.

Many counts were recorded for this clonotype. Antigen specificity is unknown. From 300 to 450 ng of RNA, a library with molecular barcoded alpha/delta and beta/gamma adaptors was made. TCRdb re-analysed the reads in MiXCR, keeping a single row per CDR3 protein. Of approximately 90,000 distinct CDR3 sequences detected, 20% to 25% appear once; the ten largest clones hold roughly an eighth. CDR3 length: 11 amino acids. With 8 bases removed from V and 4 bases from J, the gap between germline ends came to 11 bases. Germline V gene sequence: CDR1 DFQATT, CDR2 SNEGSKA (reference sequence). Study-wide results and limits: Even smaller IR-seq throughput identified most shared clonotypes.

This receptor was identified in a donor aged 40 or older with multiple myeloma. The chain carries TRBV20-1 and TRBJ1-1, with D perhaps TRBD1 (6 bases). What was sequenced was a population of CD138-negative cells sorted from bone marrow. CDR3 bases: TGCAGTCCTTGCAGGGGCACTGAAGCTTTCTTT. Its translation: CSPCRGTEAFF.